This entry concerns a single T cell receptor beta chain. Its antigen is as yet unknown. Sequencing used immunoSEQ multiplex PCR; TCRdb keeps in-frame clones, though not all of them. Of 40,000 to 65,000 clones in the sample, less than 85% were seen once. This sample stems from a study of T cell clones after liver transplantation. Overall study context: TCRbeta sequencing after a pre-transplant mixed lymphocyte reaction identified graft-donor-reactive clones, later tracked in post-transplant blood. Study-level results: The donor-reactive repertoire was only partly measurable in a couple of subjects, lacking donor cells. A significant post-transplant drop in circulating graft-donor-reactive CD4 TCRbeta sequences occurred in most of the 8 subjects.

Trimming left V 5 bases short and J 10 bases short, with 18 bases between. Germline CDR1 and CDR2: SGHTA and FQGNSA. This CDR3 contains 15 residues. V and J are TRBV7-2 and TRBJ1-6, with D possibly matching TRBD1 (6 bases). Sequencing was performed on CD4+ T cells from blood, taken before liver transplant. The TCR sequence derives from a human donor who received a liver transplant. The DNA for the CDR3 is TGTGCCAGCAGCCTATTACAGGGCGGGAAATCACCCCTCCACTTT. As protein: CASSLLQGGKSPLHF.